This TCR beta chain was identified during a study of blood T cells in healthy people across ages. This clonotype was recorded only once. CDR3 length equals 15 residues. Germline trimming cut 6 bases from V and 6 bases from J; bases unmatched to any gene: 13. Germline CDR1 and CDR2: WSHSY and SAAADI. Combining a sample-barcoded 5' primer with a J-beta primer mix, a second PCR ran for roughly 7 to 12 cycles. TCRdb reprocessed the 5' RACE reads via MiXCR and lists one record per CDR3 protein. The data hold around 790,000 distinct CDR3 sequences, with 40% to 50% observed a single time. Sample: blood. The gene calls are TRBV10-2 and TRBJ1-2, with 7 bases fitting TRBD1. The sequence was obtained from a man aged 60 to 69 in good health. CDR3 coding DNA: TGCGCCAGCAGGGCCAGAACAGGGGCAGACAATGGCTACACCTTC. It codes for CASRARTGADNGYTF.